The 6 T cell receptor beta chains in this list originate from one sample, sequenced in a study of cytomegalovirus exposure and HLA in healthy donors. 13 Jbeta primers and 60 Vbeta primers were used for the PCR. Clones were sequenced by immunoSEQ multiplex PCR, and TCRdb holds only the in-frame ones, with some missing. Its table records approximately 82,000 clones. The sequencing sample was made of PBMCs. Every receptor here comes from a woman aged 60-75 years in good health and CMV-seronegative.

This rearrangement joins TRBV28 to TRBJ2-1; 7 positions agree with TRBD2. This CDR3 has 15 amino acids. With V trimmed by 5 bases and J by 7 bases, 11 bases remained unmatched. Germline loops: CDR1 MDHEN, CDR2 SYDVKM. CDR3 loop: CASSPRDYLKNEQFF. The CDR3 DNA reads as TGTGCCAGCAGTCCCCGGGACTACCTCAAGAATGAGCAGTTCTTC.

This chain uses TRBV18 with TRBJ2-5, with TRBD1 matching over 10 bases. CDR3 length: 17 amino acids. Germline CDR1 reads KGHSH; CDR2 reads LQKENI. V lost 2 bases, J lost 5 bases, and 11 bases stayed unmatched. In nucleotides, the CDR3 is TGTGCCAGCTCACCAAGAACGGCGGGGACAGGGGTTGAGACCCAGTACTTC. Protein sequence: CASSPRTAGTGVETQYF.

The rearrangement uses TRBV19 and TRBJ2-1; tentatively, D is TRBD2 (8 bases). V lost 11 bases and J lost 0, with 23 bases in between. The germline gives CDR1 LNHDA, CDR2 SQIVND (reference sequence). The CDR3 consists of 17 residues. The CDR3: CAGDAGRGQSSYNEQFF. The CDR3 region has the DNA TGTGCCGGGGACGCCGGGAGGGGGCAAAGCTCCTACAATGAGCAGTTCTTC.

The chain employs TRBV10-3 and TRBJ2-5; possible D gene TRBD2, 5 bases. Germline CDR1 is ENHRY and CDR2 is SYGVKD. The CDR3 consists of 13 residues. The V and J ends lost 3 bases and 4 bases respectively, with 9 bases between them. CDR3 nucleotides: TGTGCCATCAGTGACCGGGGTTTAGAGACCCAGTACTTC. Protein sequence: CAISDRGLETQYF.

The chain carries TRBV28 and TRBJ2-3, with a weak D call TRBD1 (6 bases). This CDR3 has 15 amino acids. V dropped 5 bases and J dropped 4 bases, with 16 bases sitting between them. The germline CDR1 and CDR2 sequences are MDHEN and SYDVKM. CDR3 amino acids: CASSQPGELADTQYF. In nucleotides, the CDR3 is TGTGCCAGCAGTCAACCAGGGGAGTTGGCAGATACGCAGTATTTT.

This chain joins TRBV19 and TRBJ1-5, with TRBD1 as a possible D gene (6 bases). This CDR3 has 15 residues. From germline, CDR1 is LNHDA and CDR2 SQIVND (reference sequence). The V gene lost 4 bases and the J gene lost 2 bases, with 12 bases spanning the gap. CDR3 sequence reads: CASSKGTFGNQPQHF. In DNA form, the CDR3 reads TGTGCCAGTAGTAAGGGGACATTTGGCAATCAGCCCCAGCATTTT.